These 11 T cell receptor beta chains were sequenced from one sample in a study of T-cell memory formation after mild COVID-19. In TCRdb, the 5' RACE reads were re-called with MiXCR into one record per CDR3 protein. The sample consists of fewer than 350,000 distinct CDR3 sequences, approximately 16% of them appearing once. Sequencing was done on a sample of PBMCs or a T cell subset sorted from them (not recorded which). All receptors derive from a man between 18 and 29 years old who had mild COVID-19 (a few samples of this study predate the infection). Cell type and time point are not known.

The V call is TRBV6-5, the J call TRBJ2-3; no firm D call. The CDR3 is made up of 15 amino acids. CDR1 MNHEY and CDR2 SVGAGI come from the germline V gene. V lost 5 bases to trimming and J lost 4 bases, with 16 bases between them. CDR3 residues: CASSHGPVAADTQYF. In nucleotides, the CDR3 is TGTGCCAGCAGTCACGGCCCGGTCGCGGCAGATACGCAGTATTTT.

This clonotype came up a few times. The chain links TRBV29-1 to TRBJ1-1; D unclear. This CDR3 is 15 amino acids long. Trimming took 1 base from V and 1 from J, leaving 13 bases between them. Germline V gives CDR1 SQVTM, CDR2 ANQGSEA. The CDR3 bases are TGCAGCGTTGAAGGGGCTTCACGGGGGAACACTGAAGCTTTCTTT. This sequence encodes CSVEGASRGNTEAFF.

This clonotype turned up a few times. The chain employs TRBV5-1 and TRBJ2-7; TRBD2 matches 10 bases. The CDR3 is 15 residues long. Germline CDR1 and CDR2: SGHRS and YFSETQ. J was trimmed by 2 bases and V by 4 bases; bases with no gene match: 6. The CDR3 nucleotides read TGCGCCAGCAGCCCATCCGGACTAGCGGCCTACGAGCAGTACGTC. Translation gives CASSPSGLAAYEQYV.

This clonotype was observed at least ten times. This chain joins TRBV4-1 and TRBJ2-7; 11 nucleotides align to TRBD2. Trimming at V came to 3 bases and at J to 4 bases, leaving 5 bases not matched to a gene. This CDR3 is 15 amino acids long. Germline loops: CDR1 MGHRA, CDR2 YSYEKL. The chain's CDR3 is CASSQGLAAVYEQYF. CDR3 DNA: TGCGCCAGCAGCCAGGGACTAGCGGCGGTGTACGAGCAGTACTTC.

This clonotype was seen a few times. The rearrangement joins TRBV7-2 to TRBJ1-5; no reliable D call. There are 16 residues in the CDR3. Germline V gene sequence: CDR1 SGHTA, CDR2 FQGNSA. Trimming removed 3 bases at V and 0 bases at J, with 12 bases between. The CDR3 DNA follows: TGTGCCAGCAGCTTTCAGGAGGGTTATAGCAATCAGCCCCAGCATTTT. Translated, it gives CASSFQEGYSNQPQHF.

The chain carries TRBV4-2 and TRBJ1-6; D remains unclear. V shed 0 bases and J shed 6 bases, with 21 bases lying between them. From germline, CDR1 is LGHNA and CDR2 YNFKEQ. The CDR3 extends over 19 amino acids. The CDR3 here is CASSQDSLAIRHANSPLHF. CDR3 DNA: TGTGCCAGCAGCCAAGATTCCCTGGCGATACGACATGCTAATTCACCCCTCCACTTT.

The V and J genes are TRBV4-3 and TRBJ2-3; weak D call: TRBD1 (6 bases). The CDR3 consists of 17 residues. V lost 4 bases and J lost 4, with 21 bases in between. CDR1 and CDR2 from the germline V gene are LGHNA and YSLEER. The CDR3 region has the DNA TGCGCCAGCAGCCCCAATGCCGGACGACAGGTCCCAGATACGCAGTATTTT. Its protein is CASSPNAGRQVPDTQYF.

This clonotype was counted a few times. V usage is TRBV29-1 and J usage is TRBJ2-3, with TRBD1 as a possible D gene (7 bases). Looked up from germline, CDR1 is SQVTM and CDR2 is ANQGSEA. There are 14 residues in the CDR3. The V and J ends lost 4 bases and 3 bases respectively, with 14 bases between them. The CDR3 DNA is TGCAGCGTTGTAGAGACAGGGAGGACAGATACGCAGTATTTT. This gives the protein CSVVETGRTDTQYF.

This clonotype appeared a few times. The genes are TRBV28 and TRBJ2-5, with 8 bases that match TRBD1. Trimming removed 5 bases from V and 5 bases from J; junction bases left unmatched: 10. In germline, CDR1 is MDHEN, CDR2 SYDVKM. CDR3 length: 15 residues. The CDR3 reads CASSPALDRGETQYF. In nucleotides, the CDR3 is TGTGCCAGCAGTCCCGCCCTCGACAGGGGTGAGACCCAGTACTTC. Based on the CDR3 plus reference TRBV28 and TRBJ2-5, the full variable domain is DVKVTQSSRYLVKRTGEKVFLECVQDMDHENMFWYRQDPGLGLRLIYFSYDVKMKEKGDIPEGYSVSREKKERFSLILESASTNQTSMYLCASSPALDRGETQYFGPGTRLLVL.

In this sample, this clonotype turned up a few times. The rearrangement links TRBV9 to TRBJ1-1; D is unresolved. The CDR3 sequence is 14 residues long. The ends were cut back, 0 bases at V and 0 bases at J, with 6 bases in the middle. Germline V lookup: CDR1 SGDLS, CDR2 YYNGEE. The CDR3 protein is CASSVEAVNTEAFF. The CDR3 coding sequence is TGTGCCAGCAGCGTAGAAGCGGTGAACACTGAAGCTTTCTTT.

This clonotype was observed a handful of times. The CDR3 loop is CASSYVLQRGPGELFF. CDR3 nucleotide sequence: TGTGCCAGCAGTTACGTTTTGCAGCGCGGGCCCGGGGAGCTGTTTTTT. This chain joins TRBV6-2 or TRBV6-3 and TRBJ2-2; D might be TRBD2 (5 bases). The V gene's germline CDR1 is MNHEY and CDR2 SVGEGT. Trimming took off 2 bases at V and 6 bases at J, with 16 bases between the two ends. This CDR3 region has 16 residues.